This T cell receptor beta chain was sequenced in a study of blood T cell repertoires in COVID-19. Across the whole study: There were acute and convalescent COVID-19 samples, and they came from the United States, Italy and Spain. In each case, the material was cDNA or gDNA derived from T cells, B-cell-depleted T cells, or PBMCs.

The count of this clone is one. In the authors' methods: Amplification with reference gene primers provided the estimates of nucleated cell counts. Sequenced by immunoSEQ multiplex PCR; TCRdb stores in-frame clones only, minus some. For V, J and clone size, that table is used; D and trimming come from the DNA. The data hold about 140,000 clones, with 84% observed a single time. The ends lost 2 bases at V and 2 bases at J; junction bases unmatched: 6. The length of the CDR3 is 18 residues. The germline V gene has CDR1 MNHEY and CDR2 SVGEGT. This chain joins TRBV6-2 or TRBV6-3 and TRBJ1-4, with 12 bases that match TRBD1. The sequenced sample was peripheral blood. The clonotype originates from a human donor in a cohort sampled during active COVID-19. The CDR3 region has the DNA TGTGCCAGCAGTTACCCCGGGACAGGGGGCGTCACTAATGAAAAACTGTTTTTT. Its protein product is CASSYPGTGGVTNEKLFF.